These T cell receptor beta chains were read from a single sample in a study of CD8 T cells in Susac syndrome. MiXCR was run by TCRdb on the immunoSEQ multiplex PCR reads, yielding one entry per CDR3 protein. The table shows over 100,000 distinct CDR3 sequences, with 85% to 95% occurring only once. The source material was CD8+ T cells from PBMCs. The receptors were sampled from a human donor in good health. CDR3s include the opening cysteine and the closing phenylalanine or tryptophan. The D gene is left open where the match is weak. Some rows mark clone size as missing; the rest say once, few, many or name a class of expanded clone.

j_call d_call clone_size v_call cdr3_nt cdr3_aa
TRBJ2-5 TRBD2 - TRBV2 TGTGCCAGCGGGTCTGTGGCGGGAGGGTTCCAAGAGACCCAGTACTTC CASGSVAGGFQETQYF
TRBJ1-5 - few TRBV4-3 TGCGCCAGCAGCCAAGATTTAACCAGCAATCAGCCCCAGCATTTT CASSQDLTSNQPQHF
TRBJ2-5 - - TRBV7-2 TGTGCCAGCAGCCAACATCTCGGGGAGACCCAGTACTTC CASSQHLGETQYF
TRBJ2-7 - - TRBV19 TGTGCCAGTAGTATCTCAGAGATTGACCCCTACGAGCAGTACTTC CASSISEIDPYEQYF
TRBJ1-2 TRBD1 - TRBV20-1 TGCAGTGCTGGAGAAACAGGGGCGACCACCTATGGCTACACCTTC CSAGETGATTYGYTF
TRBJ2-1 - - TRBV5-1 TGCGCCAGCAGCTTCAAGCGGGCCAGCTCCTACAATGAGCAGTTCTTC CASSFKRASSYNEQFF
TRBJ1-1 - - TRBV12-3/TRBV12-4 TGTGCCAGCAGTTTATCAGGCATAAACACTGAAGCTTTCTTT CASSLSGINTEAFF
TRBJ1-4 - - TRBV27 TGTGCCAGCAGTCCGTCTTTCGAGAGTGGTGAAAAACTGTTTTTT CASSPSFESGEKLFF
TRBJ1-5 - - TRBV7-2 TGTGCCAGCAGCTTAGGAACAGGAGAAAATCAGCCCCAGCATTTT CASSLGTGENQPQHF
TRBJ2-1 - - TRBV15 TGTGCCACCAGCAGAGACGGGGGAGATTACAATGAGCAGTTCTTC CATSRDGGDYNEQFF
TRBJ1-2 - - TRBV14 TGTGCCAGCAGCCACTCTCCTGGGAGGGGAGACTATGGCTACACCTTC CASSHSPGRGDYGYTF